This is a list of T cell receptor beta chains from one sample in a study of blood T cell repertoires in COVID-19. The repertoire was sequenced with immunoSEQ multiplex PCR; TCRdb's copy has only in-frame clones and lacks some. The repertoire holds more than 100,000 clones, roughly nine tenths seen once, with 17% in the top ten. Material for sequencing was peripheral blood. The source is a woman older than 75 in a cohort sampled during active COVID-19. CDR3s include the opening cysteine and the closing phenylalanine or tryptophan. The D gene is left open where the match is weak. Size tells how often a clone was seen (once, few, many) or the class of an expanded clone, and some rows leave it out.

v_call	clone_size	d_call	j_call	cdr3_nt	cdr3_aa
TRBV6-5	once	-	TRBJ2-7	TGTGCCAGCCAGGTGGAGGGGGCCGGCTACGAGCAGTACTTC	CASQVEGAGYEQYF
TRBV3-1/TRBV3-2	-	TRBD1	TRBJ2-7	TGTGCCAGCAGCCCTATAGGGGGCCTCTTGGGCTACGAGCAGTACTTC	CASSPIGGLLGYEQYF
TRBV30	-	TRBD1	TRBJ2-7	TGTGCCTGGAGTCCCGGGACAGGGGGTAACGAGCAGTACTTC	CAWSPGTGGNEQYF
TRBV5-1	-	-	TRBJ2-5	TGCGCCAGCAGCTTCCGGCCAACGGGACAAGAGACCCAGTACTTC	CASSFRPTGQETQYF
TRBV7-2	once	-	TRBJ2-7	TGTGCCAGCAGCCCGGCCTACGAGCAGTACTTC	CASSPAYEQYF
TRBV19	once	TRBD2	TRBJ2-2	TGTGCCAGTATGTCGCGGGGGGGTACCGGGGAGCTGTTTTTT	CASMSRGGTGELFF
TRBV13	-	-	TRBJ2-1	TGTGCCAGCAGGACTAGTCTCGGTGAGCAGTTCTTC	CASRTSLGEQFF
TRBV10-3	-	TRBD1	TRBJ1-1	TGTGCCATCAGTGGGACAGGGGGCTGGGGCACTGAAGCTTTCTTT	CAISGTGGWGTEAFF
TRBV12-3/TRBV12-4	few	-	TRBJ1-4	TGTGCCAGCAGAACACAGGGTAATGAAAAACTGTTTTTT	CASRTQGNEKLFF
TRBV28	few	-	TRBJ2-3	TGTGCCAGCAGTAGGGGCGATACGCAGTATTTT	CASSRGDTQYF
TRBV6-5	-	TRBD1	TRBJ2-1	TGTGCCAGCCGGGACAGCGACAATGAGCAGTTCTTC	CASRDSDNEQFF
TRBV5-1	-	-	TRBJ2-1	TGCGCCAGCAGCCGGGCCCCGGGTGCCCAGGGCAATGAGCAGTTCTTC	CASSRAPGAQGNEQFF
TRBV5-4	-	-	TRBJ2-7	TGTGCCAGCACCCCAAGTCCCGGGGTAACCTACGAGCAGTACTTC	CASTPSPGVTYEQYF
TRBV5-1	once	TRBD1	TRBJ1-5	TGCGCCAGCAGCCCAAGCAGGGGTCCGGGACAGGGGGCGCGGAGCAATCAGCCCCAGCATTTT	CASSPSRGPGQGARSNQPQHF
TRBV19	-	TRBD1	TRBJ1-5	TGTGCCAGTAGTCCCGGGACCCAGGGGGAATCCCAGCATTTT	CASSPGTQGESQHF
TRBV7-3	few	-	TRBJ2-1	TGTGCCAGCAGCTCCCGCGAGAGTAGAGGTGAGCAGTTCTTC	CASSSRESRGEQFF
TRBV5-4	-	TRBD2	TRBJ2-5	TGTGCCAGCAAAGAGGACTCGGAGCGGGGGGGCCGAGAGACCCAGTACTTC	CASKEDSERGGRETQYF
TRBV19	-	TRBD2	TRBJ2-7	TGTGCCAGTAGCCGGGACTATCCCTACGAGCAGTACTTC	CASSRDYPYEQYF
TRBV30	once	-	TRBJ2-5	TGTGCCTGGAGCCCTATCACAGAGACCCAGTACTTC	CAWSPITETQYF
TRBV7-6	-	-	TRBJ1-5	TGTGCCAGCAGTCTCGTAGGAGGGGTCAATCAGCCCCAGCATTTT	CASSLVGGVNQPQHF
TRBV5-3	-	-	TRBJ2-4	TGTGCCAGAAGCTTGCCGAAGGGGACTTGTGAAGCCAAAAACATTCAGTACTTC	CARSLPKGTCEAKNIQYF
TRBV19	-	TRBD1	TRBJ1-4	TGTGCCAGTAGTATCGAGGGACAGGGTTATGAAAAACTGTTTTTT	CASSIEGQGYEKLFF
TRBV3-1/TRBV3-2	-	-	TRBJ2-3	TGTGCCAGCAGCCAAGCCCCCCAGACAGATACGCAGTATTTT	CASSQAPQTDTQYF